Reported below is one TCR beta chain. No antigen is known for it. These data belong to a study of shared clonotypes between healthy human individuals. Overall study findings and caveats: Generation of non-shared clonotypes was less probable than generation of clonotypes shared by all four donors.

Sequenced by immunoSEQ multiplex PCR; TCRdb stores in-frame clones only, minus some. The table includes roughly 2.4 million clones, around 95% detected once. The donors, healthy adults who were HIV-negative, had experienced no recent acute infections or vaccinations. Germline V lookup: CDR1 LGHNT, CDR2 FRNRAP. V shed 6 bases and J shed 5 bases, with 16 bases lying between them. This CDR3 is 15 amino acids long. The V call is TRBV12-5, the J call TRBJ2-2; the D gene is possibly TRBD1 (6 bases). This sequence was found in a man aged 18-30 years in good health. Sequencing was carried out using naive CD4+ T cells sorted from blood. As to subset: CD45RA+ positively selected. The CDR3 sequence is CASGLGQIQTGELFF. The CDR3 bases are TGTGCTAGTGGCCTTGGACAGATTCAAACCGGGGAGCTGTTTTTT. The full variable domain, in which reference TRBV12-5 and TRBJ2-2 provide the parts outside the CDR3, is DARVTQTPRHKVTEMGQEVTMRCQPILGHNTVFWYRQTMMQGLELLAYFRNRAPLDDSGMPKDRFSAEMPDATLATLKIQPSEPRDSAVYFCASGLGQIQTGELFFGEGSRLTVL.